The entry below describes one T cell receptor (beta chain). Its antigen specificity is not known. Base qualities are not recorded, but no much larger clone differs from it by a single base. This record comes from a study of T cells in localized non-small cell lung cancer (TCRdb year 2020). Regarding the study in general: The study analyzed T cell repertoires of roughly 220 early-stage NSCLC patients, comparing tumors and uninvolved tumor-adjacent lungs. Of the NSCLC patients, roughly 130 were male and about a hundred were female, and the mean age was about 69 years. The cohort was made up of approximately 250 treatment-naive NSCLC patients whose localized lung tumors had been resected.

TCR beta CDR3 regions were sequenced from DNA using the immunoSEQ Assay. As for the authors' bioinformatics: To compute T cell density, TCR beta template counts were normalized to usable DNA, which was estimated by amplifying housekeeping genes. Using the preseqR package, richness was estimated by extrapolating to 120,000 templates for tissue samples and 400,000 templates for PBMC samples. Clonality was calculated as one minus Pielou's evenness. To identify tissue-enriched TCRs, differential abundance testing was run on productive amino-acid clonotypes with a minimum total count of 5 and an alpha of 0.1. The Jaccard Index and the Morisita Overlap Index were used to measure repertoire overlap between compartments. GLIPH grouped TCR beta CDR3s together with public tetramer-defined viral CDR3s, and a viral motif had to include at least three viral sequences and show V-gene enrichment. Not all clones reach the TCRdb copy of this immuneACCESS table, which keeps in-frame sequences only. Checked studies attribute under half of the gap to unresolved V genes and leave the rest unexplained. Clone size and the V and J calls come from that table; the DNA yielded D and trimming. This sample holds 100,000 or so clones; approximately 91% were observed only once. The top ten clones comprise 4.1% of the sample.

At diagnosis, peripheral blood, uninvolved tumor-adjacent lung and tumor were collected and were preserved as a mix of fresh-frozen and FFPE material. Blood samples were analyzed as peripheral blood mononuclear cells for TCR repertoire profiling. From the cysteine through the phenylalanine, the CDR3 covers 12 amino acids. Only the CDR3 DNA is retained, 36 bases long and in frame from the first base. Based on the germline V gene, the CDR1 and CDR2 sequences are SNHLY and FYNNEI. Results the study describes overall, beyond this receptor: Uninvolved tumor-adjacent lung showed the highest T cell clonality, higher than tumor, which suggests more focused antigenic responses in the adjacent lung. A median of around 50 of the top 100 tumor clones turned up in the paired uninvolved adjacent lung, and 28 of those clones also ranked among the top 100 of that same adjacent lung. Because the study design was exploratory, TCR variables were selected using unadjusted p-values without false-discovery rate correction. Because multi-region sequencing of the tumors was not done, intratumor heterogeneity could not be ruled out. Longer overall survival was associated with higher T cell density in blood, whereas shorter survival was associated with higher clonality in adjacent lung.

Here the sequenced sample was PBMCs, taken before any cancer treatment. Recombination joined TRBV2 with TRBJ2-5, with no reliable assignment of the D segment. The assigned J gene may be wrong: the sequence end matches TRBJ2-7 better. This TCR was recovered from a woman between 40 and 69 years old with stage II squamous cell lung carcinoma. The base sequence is TGTGCCAGCAGTGAATTTGGGAACGAGCAGTACTTC. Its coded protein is CASSEFGNEQYF.